This is a list of T cell receptor beta chains from one sample in a study of T cells in Graves' hyperthyroidism and ophthalmopathy. TCRdb re-derived calls from the multiplex PCR reads in MiXCR, one entry per CDR3 protein. The sample lists about 580,000 distinct CDR3 sequences; approximately 15% were seen once. Sequenced sample: blood. The origin of the receptors is a woman younger than 45 with Graves' hyperthyroidism that later progressed to Graves' ophthalmopathy. CDR3s include the opening cysteine and the closing phenylalanine or tryptophan. The order of the fields is CDR3 protein, J gene, V gene.

CDR3 protein: CSAAIPGQGVEKLFF
J gene: TRBJ1-4
V gene: TRBV20-1

CDR3 protein: CASSWNRDYNEQFF
J gene: TRBJ2-1
V gene: TRBV6-5

CDR3 protein: CASSPLTDALHF
J gene: TRBJ1-6
V gene: TRBV2

CDR3 protein: CSANKPKTGALVNTEAFF
J gene: TRBJ1-1
V gene: TRBV20-1

CDR3 protein: CSVGRGVAYEQYF
J gene: TRBJ2-7
V gene: TRBV29-1

CDR3 protein: CASSFLRGARTDTQYF
J gene: TRBJ2-3
V gene: TRBV7-8

CDR3 protein: CASSLRQPDTQYF
J gene: TRBJ2-3
V gene: TRBV11-2

CDR3 protein: CASSLTQAPGHTIYF
J gene: TRBJ1-3
V gene: TRBV27

CDR3 protein: CASSSWTGGALRWGYTF
J gene: TRBJ1-2
V gene: TRBV5-5

CDR3 protein: CASSPSWLEHYGYTF
J gene: TRBJ1-2
V gene: TRBV11-3

CDR3 protein: CASSLLDQPQHF
J gene: TRBJ1-5
V gene: TRBV12-3/TRBV12-4

CDR3 protein: CSAKDRRLPWEKLFF
J gene: TRBJ1-4
V gene: TRBV20-1

CDR3 protein: CASRSRNSYEQYF
J gene: TRBJ2-7
V gene: TRBV12-3/TRBV12-4

CDR3 protein: CASSALSSGRVHEQYF
J gene: TRBJ2-7
V gene: TRBV13

CDR3 protein: CSASKASGSYEQYF
J gene: TRBJ2-7
V gene: TRBV20-1

CDR3 protein: CASSIGRTPSTDTQYF
J gene: TRBJ2-3
V gene: TRBV19

CDR3 protein: CASSEGGRGSQPQHF
J gene: TRBJ1-5
V gene: TRBV28

CDR3 protein: CASSSGQGSGGYTF
J gene: TRBJ1-2
V gene: TRBV6-2/TRBV6-3

CDR3 protein: CSARTGVNSPLHF
J gene: TRBJ1-6
V gene: TRBV20-1

CDR3 protein: CAWSTGYNEQFF
J gene: TRBJ2-1
V gene: TRBV30

CDR3 protein: CASSPPTGSGYEQYF
J gene: TRBJ2-7
V gene: TRBV7-2

CDR3 protein: CASSWGQGVKNEQFF
J gene: TRBJ2-1
V gene: TRBV7-8

CDR3 protein: CASGLVSGSEVTGELFF
J gene: TRBJ2-2
V gene: TRBV12-5

CDR3 protein: CASRRRDFSNQPQHF
J gene: TRBJ1-5
V gene: TRBV2

CDR3 protein: CASSLGRGFGPEEETQYF
J gene: TRBJ2-5
V gene: TRBV13

CDR3 protein: CASSPPGHQETQYF
J gene: TRBJ2-5
V gene: TRBV18

CDR3 protein: CAWSLTSVADTQYF
J gene: TRBJ2-3
V gene: TRBV30

CDR3 protein: CASSPDVGNTEAFF
J gene: TRBJ1-1
V gene: TRBV7-9

CDR3 protein: CASTPGGGEGTEAFF
J gene: TRBJ1-1
V gene: TRBV28

CDR3 protein: CATSDLVGGQYNEQFF
J gene: TRBJ2-1
V gene: TRBV24-1

CDR3 protein: CASSFYGPGTEAFF
J gene: TRBJ1-1
V gene: TRBV3-1

CDR3 protein: CSARVRIAATYEQYF
J gene: TRBJ2-7
V gene: TRBV20-1

CDR3 protein: CASSVGSSGANVLTF
J gene: TRBJ2-6
V gene: TRBV9

CDR3 protein: CASSDRLAGVYEQFF
J gene: TRBJ2-1
V gene: TRBV7-9

CDR3 protein: CASSSGTGVNYGYTF
J gene: TRBJ1-2
V gene: TRBV2

CDR3 protein: CSASGLREQYF
J gene: TRBJ2-7
V gene: TRBV20-1

CDR3 protein: CASSVQGANNSPLHF
J gene: TRBJ1-6
V gene: TRBV2

CDR3 protein: CASSQGRTGIYEQYF
J gene: TRBJ2-7
V gene: TRBV11-2

CDR3 protein: CASSQLAGAEPEQYF
J gene: TRBJ2-7
V gene: TRBV9

CDR3 protein: CASGRKGEETQYF
J gene: TRBJ2-5
V gene: TRBV3-1

CDR3 protein: CASSSGQRTSEQYF
J gene: TRBJ2-7
V gene: TRBV28

CDR3 protein: CASSSTGLSYNEQFF
J gene: TRBJ2-1
V gene: TRBV27